This is a list of T cell receptor beta chains from one sample in a study of T cell responses to AZD1222 COVID-19 vaccine. The data were produced by immunoSEQ multiplex PCR, yet TCRdb's version contains in-frame clones alone and is incomplete. The sample lists 120,000 to 150,000 clones, over 75% occurring once. The specimen comprised peripheral blood, sampled 28 days after the second dose of the MenACWY control vaccine. The receptors stem from an adult who received the MenACWY meningococcal vaccine as a control. Both conserved end residues are part of each CDR3. The order of the fields is V gene, J gene, D gene, clone size, CDR3 DNA, CDR3 protein. The D gene is left open where the match is weak. Some rows have no size entry. The others give once, few or many, or a class for an expanded clone.

v_gene: TRBV6-2/TRBV6-3; j_gene: TRBJ2-1; d_gene: NA; abundance: NA; CDR3nt: TGTGCCAGCAGCCGCGACAGCCACAATGAGCAGTTCTTC; CDR3aa: CASSRDSHNEQFF
v_gene: TRBV6-2/TRBV6-3; j_gene: TRBJ2-1; d_gene: NA; abundance: NA; CDR3nt: TGTGCCAGCAGTTACTCGAGGGGACACCTATACAATGAGCAGTTCTTC; CDR3aa: CASSYSRGHLYNEQFF
v_gene: TRBV24-1; j_gene: TRBJ2-5; d_gene: NA; abundance: NA; CDR3nt: TGTGCCGTTGGCAGTCAAGAGACCCAGTACTTC; CDR3aa: CAVGSQETQYF
v_gene: TRBV10-3; j_gene: TRBJ1-6; d_gene: NA; abundance: NA; CDR3nt: TGTGCCATCAGTGCAATCCGGGAGCATGTAGTGAAGCCCCTCCACTTT; CDR3aa: CAISAIREHVVKPLHF
v_gene: TRBV18; j_gene: TRBJ2-1; d_gene: NA; abundance: NA; CDR3nt: TGTGCCGGCAGGGAGGCCAATGAGCAGTTCTTC; CDR3aa: CAGREANEQFF
v_gene: TRBV2; j_gene: TRBJ1-1; d_gene: TRBD1; abundance: NA; CDR3nt: TGTGCCAGCTCCCCAACAGGGGGCTCTGAAGCTTTCTTT; CDR3aa: CASSPTGGSEAFF
v_gene: TRBV5-1; j_gene: TRBJ2-7; d_gene: NA; abundance: NA; CDR3nt: TGCGCCAGCAGCACCGGACAGCCCTACGAGCAGTACTTC; CDR3aa: CASSTGQPYEQYF
v_gene: TRBV28; j_gene: TRBJ1-1; d_gene: NA; abundance: NA; CDR3nt: TGTGCCAGCAGTAGGGGGGGCGTGGTTACTGAAGCTTTCTTT; CDR3aa: CASSRGGVVTEAFF
v_gene: TRBV7-8; j_gene: TRBJ2-3; d_gene: NA; abundance: NA; CDR3nt: TGTGCCAGCAGCTTAGGCAGGGCCCGTCTTAGCACAGATACGCAGTATTTT; CDR3aa: CASSLGRARLSTDTQYF
v_gene: TRBV6-2/TRBV6-3; j_gene: TRBJ2-5; d_gene: NA; abundance: few; CDR3nt: TGTGCCAGCAGTATCGTGGGTCCAGAGACCCAGTACTTC; CDR3aa: CASSIVGPETQYF
v_gene: TRBV19; j_gene: TRBJ1-4; d_gene: NA; abundance: NA; CDR3nt: TGTGCCAGTACGAGTCCTGCAACTAATGAAAAACTGTTTTTT; CDR3aa: CASTSPATNEKLFF
v_gene: TRBV11-3; j_gene: TRBJ2-2; d_gene: TRBD2; abundance: NA; CDR3nt: TGTGCCAGCAGCTTGAGTGGTTGGGGACTAGCGGGAGCTAAAAACGGGGAGCTGTTTTTT; CDR3aa: CASSLSGWGLAGAKNGELFF
v_gene: TRBV29-1; j_gene: TRBJ1-3; d_gene: NA; abundance: NA; CDR3nt: TGCAGCGCCTTGCCTATGGACTCTGGAAACACCATATATTTT; CDR3aa: CSALPMDSGNTIYF